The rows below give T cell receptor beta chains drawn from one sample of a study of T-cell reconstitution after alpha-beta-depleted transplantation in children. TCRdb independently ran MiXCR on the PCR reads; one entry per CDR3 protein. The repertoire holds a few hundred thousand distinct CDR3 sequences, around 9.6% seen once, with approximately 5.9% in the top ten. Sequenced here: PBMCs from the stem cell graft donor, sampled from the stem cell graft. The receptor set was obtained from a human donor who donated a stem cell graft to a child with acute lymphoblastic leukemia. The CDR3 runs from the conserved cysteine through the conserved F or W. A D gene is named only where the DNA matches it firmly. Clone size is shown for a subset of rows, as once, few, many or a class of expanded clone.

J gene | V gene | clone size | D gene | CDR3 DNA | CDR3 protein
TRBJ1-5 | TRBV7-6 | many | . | TGTGCCAGCAGCTTAGGTTCGCGCGCAAGCAATCAGCCCCAGCATTTT | CASSLGSRASNQPQHF
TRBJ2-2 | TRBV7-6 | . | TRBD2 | TGTGCCAGCAGCCGGGGACTAGCGGGGGGGCTCGTCACCGGGGAGCTGTTTTTT | CASSRGLAGGLVTGELFF
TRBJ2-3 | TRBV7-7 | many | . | TGTGCCAGCTCACTGGGGCTAGCGAGTTCAGATACGCAGTATTTT | CASSLGLASSDTQYF
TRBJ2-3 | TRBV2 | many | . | TGTGCCAGCACTACAAGAAGCACAGATACGCAGTATTTT | CASTTRSTDTQYF
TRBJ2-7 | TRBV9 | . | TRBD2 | TGTGCCAGCAGCGTCGATCAGCGGGGGGGCCCCGAGCAGTACTTC | CASSVDQRGGPEQYF
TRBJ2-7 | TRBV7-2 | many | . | TGTGCCAGCAGCTTTATCGCACAGGCACACTACGAGCAGTACTTC | CASSFIAQAHYEQYF
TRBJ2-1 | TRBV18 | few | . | TGTGCCAGCTCACCGGGGCTGGCCGACAATGAGCAGTTCTTC | CASSPGLADNEQFF
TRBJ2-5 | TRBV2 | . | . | TGTGCCAGCTCTGGCGGTTCGGAGACCCAGTACTTC | CASSGGSETQYF
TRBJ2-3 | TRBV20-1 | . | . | TGCAGTGCTAGAAGTAACGGGAAAGCGGCGGCAGATACGCAGTATTTT | CSARSNGKAAADTQYF
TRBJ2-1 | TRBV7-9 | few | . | TGTGCCAGCAGCTTAGCGTCAAGCGTTCGAAGGCGGAATGAGCAGTTCTTC | CASSLASSVRRRNEQFF
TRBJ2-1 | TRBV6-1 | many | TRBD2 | TGTGCCAGCAGTGCTGGTAGCGGGGGCCCACCTAAGAACAGCTCCTACAATGAGCAGTTCTTC | CASSAGSGGPPKNSSYNEQFF
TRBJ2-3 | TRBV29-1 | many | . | TGCAGCGTTGGGCAGGGCCCAGATACGCAGTATTTT | CSVGQGPDTQYF
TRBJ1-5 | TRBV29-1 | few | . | TGCAGCGTTGCGGAGGGGAATCGCCAGCCCCAGCATTTT | CSVAEGNRQPQHF
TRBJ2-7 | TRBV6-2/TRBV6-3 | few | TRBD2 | TGTGCCAGCAGTTACAGCACTAGCGGGCCGAGCTCCTACGAGCAGTACTTC | CASSYSTSGPSSYEQYF
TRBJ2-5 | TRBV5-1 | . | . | TGCGCCAGCAGCTCCCTGAGAACAGGACAAGAGACCCAGTACTTC | CASSSLRTGQETQYF
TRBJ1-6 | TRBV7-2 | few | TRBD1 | TGTGCCAGCGGGACGGGACAGGGTTATAATTCACCCCTCCACTTT | CASGTGQGYNSPLHF
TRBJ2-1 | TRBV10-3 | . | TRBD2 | TGTGCCATCAGTGAGGTTCTGGCGGGGGGGCCGGGGGAGCAGTTCTTC | CAISEVLAGGPGEQFF
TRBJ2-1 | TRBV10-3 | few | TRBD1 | TGTGCCATCAAGGACAGGGGCGACAATGAGCAGTTCTTC | CAIKDRGDNEQFF
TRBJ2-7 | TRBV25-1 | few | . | TGTGCCAGCAGCGACAAGGCCTACGAGCAGTACTTC | CASSDKAYEQYF
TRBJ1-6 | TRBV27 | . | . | TGTGCCAGCAAAGGGAATTCACCCCTCCACTTT | CASKGNSPLHF
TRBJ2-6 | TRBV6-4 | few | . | TGTGCCAGCAGTGACGACACTGGGGCCAACGTCCTGACTTTC | CASSDDTGANVLTF
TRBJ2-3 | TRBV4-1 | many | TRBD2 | TGCGCCAGCAGCCAAATCCAGGGGACTAGCGCCACAGATACGCAGTATTTT | CASSQIQGTSATDTQYF
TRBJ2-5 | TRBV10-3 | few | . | TGTGCCACCCTAAAGAGGGCTGGGCAAGAGACCCAGTACTTC | CATLKRAGQETQYF
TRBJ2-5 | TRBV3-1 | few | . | TGTGCCAGCAGCCACTACGAGCGCGTCCAAGAGACCCAGTACTTC | CASSHYERVQETQYF
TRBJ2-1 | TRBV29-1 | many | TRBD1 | TGCAGCTCGCCCGGGACAGATAACAATGAGCAGTTCTTC | CSSPGTDNNEQFF
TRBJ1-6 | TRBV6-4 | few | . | TGTGCCAGCAGTGCCTTGGACAGCCGGGGTTCACCCCTCCACTTT | CASSALDSRGSPLHF
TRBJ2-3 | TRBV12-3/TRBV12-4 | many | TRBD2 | TGTGCCAGCAGTTTCCAGCGGGGGGGCACAGATACGCAGTATTTT | CASSFQRGGTDTQYF
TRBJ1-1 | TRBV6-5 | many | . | TGTGCCAGCACCGTTAGGCCTGACACTGAAGCTTTCTTT | CASTVRPDTEAFF
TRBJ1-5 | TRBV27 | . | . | TGTGCCAGCAAAAGGGCCCCCAATCAGCCCCAGCATTTT | CASKRAPNQPQHF
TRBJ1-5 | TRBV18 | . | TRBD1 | TGTGCCAGCTCTCCGGACAGGAACTTGGGGCCCCAGCATTTT | CASSPDRNLGPQHF
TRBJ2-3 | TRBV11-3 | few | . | TGTGCCAGCAGCTTAGAAGGGGGTGATACGCAGTATTTT | CASSLEGGDTQYF
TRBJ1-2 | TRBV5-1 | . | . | TGCGCCAGCAGCGGTCAGGCCTATGGCTACACCTTC | CASSGQAYGYTF
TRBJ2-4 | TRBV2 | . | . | TGTGCCAGCAGTGGAGCCGTTTTAGCCAAAAACATTCAGTACTTC | CASSGAVLAKNIQYF
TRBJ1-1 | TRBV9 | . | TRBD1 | TGTGCCAGCAGCGCCCACAGGGGTTCCCTAAACACTGAAGCTTTCTTT | CASSAHRGSLNTEAFF
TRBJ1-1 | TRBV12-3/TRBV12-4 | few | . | TGTGCCAGCAGTGAGACAGGTTACATGAACACTGAAGCTTTCTTT | CASSETGYMNTEAFF
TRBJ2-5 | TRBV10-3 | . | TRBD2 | TGTGCCATCAGTGAGTCGAAGAGGCCGGGGAGGGAAGAGACCCAGTACTTC | CAISESKRPGREETQYF
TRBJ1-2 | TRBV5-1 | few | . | TGCGCCAGCGCGCCACGTCTCAATCCTAACTATGGCTACACCTTC | CASAPRLNPNYGYTF
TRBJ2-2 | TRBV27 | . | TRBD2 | TGTGCCAGCAGTTTAGGCGGGGGGAACACCGGGGAGCTGTTTTTT | CASSLGGGNTGELFF
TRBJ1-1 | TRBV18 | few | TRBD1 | TGTGCCAGCTCACGGGACAGGGGTTTTGGGAACACTGAAGCTTTCTTT | CASSRDRGFGNTEAFF
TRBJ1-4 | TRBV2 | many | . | TGTGCCAGCAGTAAGCAGGTGACAACTAATGAAAAACTGTTTTTT | CASSKQVTTNEKLFF
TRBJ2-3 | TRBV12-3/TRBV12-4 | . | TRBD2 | TGTGCCAGCAGTTTACTAGCGGGGGACACAGATACGCAGTATTTT | CASSLLAGDTDTQYF
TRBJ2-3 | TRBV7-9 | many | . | TGTGCCAGCAGCTTAATCGGGGATTCAGATACGCAGTATTTT | CASSLIGDSDTQYF
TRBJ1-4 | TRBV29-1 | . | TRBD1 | TGCAGCGTCAGAGGGGGCAGTGAAAAACTGTTTTTT | CSVRGGSEKLFF
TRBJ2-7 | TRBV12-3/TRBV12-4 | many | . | TGTGCCAGCAGCCCGACAGCATCCTACGAGCAGTACTTC | CASSPTASYEQYF
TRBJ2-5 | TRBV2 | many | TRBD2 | TGTGCCAGCAGTGAAGCGCCCGGACTAGGAGAGACCCAGTACTTC | CASSEAPGLGETQYF
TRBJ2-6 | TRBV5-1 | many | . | TGCGCCAGCAGCTTGGTCTCTGGGGCCAACGTCCTGACTTTC | CASSLVSGANVLTF
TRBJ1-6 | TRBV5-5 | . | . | TGTGCCAGCAGCTTGCCCGGGGCGTTTAATTCACCCCTCCACTTT | CASSLPGAFNSPLHF
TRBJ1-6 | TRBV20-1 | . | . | TGCAGTGCTAGAGAGGATAGTATCTATAATTCACCCCTCCACTTT | CSAREDSIYNSPLHF